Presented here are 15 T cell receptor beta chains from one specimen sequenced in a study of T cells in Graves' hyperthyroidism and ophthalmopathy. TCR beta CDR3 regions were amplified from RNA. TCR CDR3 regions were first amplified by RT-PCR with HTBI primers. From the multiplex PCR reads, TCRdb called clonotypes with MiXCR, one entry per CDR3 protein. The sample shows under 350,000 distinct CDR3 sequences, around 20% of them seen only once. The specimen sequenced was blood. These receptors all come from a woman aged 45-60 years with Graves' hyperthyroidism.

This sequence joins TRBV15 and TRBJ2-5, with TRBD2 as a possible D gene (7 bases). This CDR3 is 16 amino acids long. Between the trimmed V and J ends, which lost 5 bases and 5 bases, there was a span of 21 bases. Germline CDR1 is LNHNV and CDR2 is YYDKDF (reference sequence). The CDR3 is CATSSKEGGATETQYF. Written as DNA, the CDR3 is TGTGCCACCAGCTCTAAGGAAGGGGGGGCAACGGAGACCCAGTACTTC.

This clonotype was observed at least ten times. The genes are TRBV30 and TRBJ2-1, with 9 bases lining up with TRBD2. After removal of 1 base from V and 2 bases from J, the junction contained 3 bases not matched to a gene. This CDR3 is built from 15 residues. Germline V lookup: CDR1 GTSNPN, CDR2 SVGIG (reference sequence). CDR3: CAWSGSGGTYNEQFF. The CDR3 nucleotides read TGTGCCTGGAGTGGTAGCGGGGGAACCTACAATGAGCAGTTCTTC.

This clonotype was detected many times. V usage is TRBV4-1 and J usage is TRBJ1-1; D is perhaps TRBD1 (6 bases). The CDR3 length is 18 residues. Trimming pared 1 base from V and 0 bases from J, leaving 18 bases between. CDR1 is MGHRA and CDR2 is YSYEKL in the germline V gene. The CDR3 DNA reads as TGCGCCAGCAGCCAAGCCCCTACAGGGTTTCTCATGAACACTGAAGCTTTCTTT. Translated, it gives CASSQAPTGFLMNTEAFF.

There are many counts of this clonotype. Written as DNA, the CDR3 is TGCAGCGTTGATCGTGGGACTGAAGCTTTCTTT. Encoded protein: CSVDRGTEAFF. The chain combines TRBV29-1 with TRBJ1-1; the D is unclear. This CDR3 contains 11 residues. Germline CDR1 is SQVTM and CDR2 is ANQGSEA. V gave up 3 bases and J gave up 5 bases, with 7 bases separating them. Together with reference TRBV29-1 and TRBJ1-1, the CDR3 gives the full variable domain: SAVISQKPSRDICQRGTSLTIQCQVDSQVTMMFWYRQQPGQSLTLIATANQGSEATYESGFVIDKFPISRPNLTFSTLTVSNMSPEDSSIYLCSVDRGTEAFFGQGTRLTVV.

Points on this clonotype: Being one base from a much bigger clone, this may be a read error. The CDR3: CASSWGAGGNQPQHF. The CDR3, as DNA: TGTGCCAGCAGCTGGGGTGCGGGGGGTAATCAGCCCCAGCATTTT. This chain connects TRBV28 to TRBJ1-5; maybe TRBD1 (5 bases). The CDR3 extends over 15 amino acids. The V and J ends lost 6 bases and 4 bases respectively, with 16 bases between them. Germline V gives CDR1 MDHEN, CDR2 SYDVKM.

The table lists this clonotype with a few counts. The CDR3: CASLLGRRLGYTF. The DNA of the CDR3 is TGTGCCAGCCTCCTGGGCAGGCGGCTAGGCTACACCTTC. The gene calls are TRBV6-1 and TRBJ1-2; no clear D gene. CDR3 length: 13 amino acids. Germline V lookup: CDR1 MNHNS, CDR2 SASEGT. V was clipped by 8 bases and J by 8 bases, with 18 bases between them.

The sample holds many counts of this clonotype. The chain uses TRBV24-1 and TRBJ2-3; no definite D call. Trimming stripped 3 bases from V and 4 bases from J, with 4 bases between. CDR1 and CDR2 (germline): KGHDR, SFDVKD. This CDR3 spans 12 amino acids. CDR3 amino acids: CATSDRPDTQYF. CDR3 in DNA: TGTGCCACCAGTGATCGGCCAGATACGCAGTATTTT.

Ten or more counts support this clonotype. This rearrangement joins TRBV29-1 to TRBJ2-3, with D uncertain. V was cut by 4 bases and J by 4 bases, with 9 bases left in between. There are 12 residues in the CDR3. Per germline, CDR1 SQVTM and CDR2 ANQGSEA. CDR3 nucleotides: TGCAGCGTTGCTTTTTCCTCAGATACGCAGTATTTT. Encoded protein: CSVAFSSDTQYF.

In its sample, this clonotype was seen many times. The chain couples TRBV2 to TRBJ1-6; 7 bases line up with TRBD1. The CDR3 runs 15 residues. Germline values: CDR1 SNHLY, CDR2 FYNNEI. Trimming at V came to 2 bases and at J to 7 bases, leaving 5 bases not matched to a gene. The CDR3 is CASSEQGDLNSPLHF. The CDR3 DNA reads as TGTGCCAGCAGTGAACAGGGGGACCTGAATTCACCCCTCCACTTT.

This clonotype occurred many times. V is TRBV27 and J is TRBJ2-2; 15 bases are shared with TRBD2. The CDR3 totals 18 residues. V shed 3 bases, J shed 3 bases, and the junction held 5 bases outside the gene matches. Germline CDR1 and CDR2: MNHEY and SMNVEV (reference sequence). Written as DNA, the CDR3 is TGTGCCAGCAGTTTCGGACTAGCGGGAGGGCCTTACACCGGGGAGCTGTTTTTT. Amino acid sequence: CASSFGLAGGPYTGELFF.

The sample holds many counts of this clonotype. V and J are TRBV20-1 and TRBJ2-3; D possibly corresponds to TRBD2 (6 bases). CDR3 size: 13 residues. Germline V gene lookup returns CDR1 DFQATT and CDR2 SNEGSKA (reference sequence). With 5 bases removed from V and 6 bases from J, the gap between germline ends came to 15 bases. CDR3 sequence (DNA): TGCAGTGCTCCTCCCGGGGGTGCGGATACGCAGTATTTT. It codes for CSAPPGGADTQYF.

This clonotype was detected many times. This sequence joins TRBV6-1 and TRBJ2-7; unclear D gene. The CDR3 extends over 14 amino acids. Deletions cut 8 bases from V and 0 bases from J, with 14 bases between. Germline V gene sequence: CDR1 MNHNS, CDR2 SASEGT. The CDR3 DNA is TGTGCCAGCCAAGAGGCAGCCCGCTCCTACGAGCAGTACTTC. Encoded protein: CASQEAARSYEQYF.

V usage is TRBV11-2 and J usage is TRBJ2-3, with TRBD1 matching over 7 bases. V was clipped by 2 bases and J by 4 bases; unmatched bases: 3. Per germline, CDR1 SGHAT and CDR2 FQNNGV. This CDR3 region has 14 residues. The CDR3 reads CASSLRGGADTQYF. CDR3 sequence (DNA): TGTGCCAGCAGCTTACGAGGGGGCGCAGATACGCAGTATTTT.

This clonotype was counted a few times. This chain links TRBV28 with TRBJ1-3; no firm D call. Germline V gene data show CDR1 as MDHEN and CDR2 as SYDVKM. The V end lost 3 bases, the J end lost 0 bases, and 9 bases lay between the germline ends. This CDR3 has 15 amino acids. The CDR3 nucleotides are TGTGCCAGCAGTTTTTACAAGCTCTCTGGAAACACCATATATTTT. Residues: CASSFYKLSGNTIYF.

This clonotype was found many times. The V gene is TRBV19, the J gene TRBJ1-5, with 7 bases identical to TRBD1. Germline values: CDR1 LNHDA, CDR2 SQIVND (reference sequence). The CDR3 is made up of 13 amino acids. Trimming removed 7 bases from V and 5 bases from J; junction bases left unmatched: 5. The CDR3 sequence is CASTDRQDQPQHF. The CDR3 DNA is TGTGCCAGTACGGACAGGCAGGATCAGCCCCAGCATTTT.